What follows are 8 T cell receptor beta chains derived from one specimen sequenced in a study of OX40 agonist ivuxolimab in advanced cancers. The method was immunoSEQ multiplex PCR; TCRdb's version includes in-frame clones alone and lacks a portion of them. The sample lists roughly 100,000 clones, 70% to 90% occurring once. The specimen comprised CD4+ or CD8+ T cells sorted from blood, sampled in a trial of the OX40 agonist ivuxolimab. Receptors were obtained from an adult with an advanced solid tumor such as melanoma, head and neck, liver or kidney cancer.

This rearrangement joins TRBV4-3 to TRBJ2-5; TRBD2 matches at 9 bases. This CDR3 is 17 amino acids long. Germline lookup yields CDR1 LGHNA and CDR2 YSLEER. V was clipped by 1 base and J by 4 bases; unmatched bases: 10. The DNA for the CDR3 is TGCGCCAGCAGCCAAGGCGGGGGGGCCAGAAGTGGAGAGACCCAGTACTTC. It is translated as CASSQGGGARSGETQYF.

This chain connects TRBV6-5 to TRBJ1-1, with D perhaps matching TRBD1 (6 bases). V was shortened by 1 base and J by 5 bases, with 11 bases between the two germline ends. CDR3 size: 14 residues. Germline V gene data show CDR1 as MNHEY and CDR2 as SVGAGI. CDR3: CASSYFRGWTEAFF. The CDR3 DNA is TGTGCCAGCAGTTACTTCAGGGGCTGGACTGAAGCTTTCTTT.

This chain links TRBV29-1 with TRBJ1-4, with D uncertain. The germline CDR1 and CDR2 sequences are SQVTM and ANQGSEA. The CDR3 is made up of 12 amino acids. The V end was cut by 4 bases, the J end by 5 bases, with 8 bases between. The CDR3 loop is CSVGDGNEKLFF. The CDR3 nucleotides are TGCAGCGTTGGTGACGGGAATGAAAAACTGTTTTTT.

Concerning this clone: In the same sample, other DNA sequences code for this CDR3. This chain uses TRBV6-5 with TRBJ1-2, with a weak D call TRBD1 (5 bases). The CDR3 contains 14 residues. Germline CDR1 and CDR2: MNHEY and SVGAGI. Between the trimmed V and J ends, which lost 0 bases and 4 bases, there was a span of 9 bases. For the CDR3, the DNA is TGTGCCAGCAGTTACTCTCGGGGGATCTATGGCTACACCTTC. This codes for CASSYSRGIYGYTF.

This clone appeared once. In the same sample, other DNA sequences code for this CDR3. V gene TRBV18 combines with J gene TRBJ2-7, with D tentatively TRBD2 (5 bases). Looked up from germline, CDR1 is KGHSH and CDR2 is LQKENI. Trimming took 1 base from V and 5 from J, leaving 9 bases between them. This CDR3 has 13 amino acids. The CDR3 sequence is CASSPRSGDEQYF. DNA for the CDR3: TGTGCCAGCTCACCACGATCCGGGGACGAGCAGTACTTC.

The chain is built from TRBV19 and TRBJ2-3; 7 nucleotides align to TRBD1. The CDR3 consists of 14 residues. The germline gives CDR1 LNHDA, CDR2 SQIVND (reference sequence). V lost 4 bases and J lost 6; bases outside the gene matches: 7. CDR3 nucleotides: TGTGCCAGTAGTAGGCCAGGGGGTGGGGATACGCAGTATTTT. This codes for CASSRPGGGDTQYF.

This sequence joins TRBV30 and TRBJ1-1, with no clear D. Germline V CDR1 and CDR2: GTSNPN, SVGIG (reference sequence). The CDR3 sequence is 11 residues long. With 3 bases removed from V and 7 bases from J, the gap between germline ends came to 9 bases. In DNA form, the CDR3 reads TGTGCCTGGAGCAATTTAAATGAAGCTTTCTTT. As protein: CAWSNLNEAFF.

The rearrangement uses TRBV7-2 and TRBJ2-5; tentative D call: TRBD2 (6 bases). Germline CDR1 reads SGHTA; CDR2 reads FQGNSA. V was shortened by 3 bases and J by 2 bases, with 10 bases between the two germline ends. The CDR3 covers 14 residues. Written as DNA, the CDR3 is TGTGCCAGCAGCTTGGGGGGTGTACAAGAGACCCAGTACTTC. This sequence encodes CASSLGGVQETQYF.